This paragraph reports one T cell receptor (beta chain). The PCR made use of 60 Vbeta and 13 Jbeta primers. Data came from immunoSEQ multiplex PCR; TCRdb stores just in-frame clones and leaves some out. Of about 140,000 clones listed, around 80% are singletons. The sample is drawn from a study of cytomegalovirus exposure and HLA in healthy donors. The germline V gene encodes CDR1 MGHRA and CDR2 YSYEKL. V was clipped by 2 bases and J by 0 bases, with 8 bases between them. CDR3 length equals 15 residues. The sequenced sample was PBMCs. This chain connects TRBV4-1 to TRBJ1-3, with D perhaps TRBD1 (5 bases). This receptor was taken from a female donor in good health and CMV-seronegative. CDR3 protein: CASSQRTSSGNTIYF. The CDR3 nucleotides read TGCGCCAGCAGCCAACGGACATCCTCTGGAAACACCATATATTTT.